Following are 10 T cell receptor beta chains from one sample sequenced in a study of CD8+CD57+ T cells in acquired aplastic anemia. CD8+CD57+ cell expansion had been shown by flow cytometry in patients chosen for sequencing. The study profiled TCR beta VDJ and CDR3 using genomic DNA as template. Via MiXCR, TCRdb re-called the reads, giving one row per CDR3 protein. The sample consists of 120,000 or so distinct CDR3 sequences, less than 50% of them appearing once. Sequences were obtained from sorted CD4+, CD8+, or CD8+CD57+ T cells (not recorded which) from PBMCs. These receptors were collected from a human donor with aplastic anemia.

J is TRBJ2-7 and V is TRBV11-2; the D gene could be TRBD1 or TRBD2 (5 bases each). The CDR3 is 16 residues long. Trimming took off 0 bases at V and 4 bases at J, with 16 bases between the two ends. From germline, CDR1 is SGHAT and CDR2 FQNNGV. CDR3 sequence: CASSLEGTLSQYEQYF. CDR3 sequence (DNA): TGTGCCAGCAGCTTAGAGGGGACCCTATCGCAGTACGAGCAGTACTTC.

This clonotype was seen at least ten times. This chain links TRBV6-2 or TRBV6-3 with TRBJ2-7; the D gene could be TRBD1 or TRBD2 (5 bases each). This CDR3 contains 13 residues. Per germline, CDR1 MNHEY and CDR2 SVGEGT. The ends were cut back, 6 bases at V and 2 bases at J, with 11 bases in the middle. Written as DNA, the CDR3 is TGTGCCAGCAGGAGGGACGGAGCCTACGAGCAGTACGTC. Translating it yields CASRRDGAYEQYV.

The chain combines TRBV14 with TRBJ1-1; a possible D gene is TRBD1 (6 bases). The CDR3 sequence is 15 residues long. Germline assignment: CDR1 SGHDN and CDR2 FVKESK. V gave up 1 base and J gave up 4 bases, with 13 bases separating them. CDR3 sequence: CASSQVRARGTEAFF. As DNA, the CDR3 is TGTGCCAGCAGCCAAGTACGGGCCAGGGGCACTGAAGCTTTCTTT. Based on the CDR3 plus reference TRBV14 and TRBJ1-1, the full variable domain is EAGVTQFPSHSVIEKGQTVTLRCDPISGHDNLYWYRRVMGKEIKFLLHFVKESKQDESGMPNNRFLAERTGGTYSTLKVQPAELEDSGVYFCASSQVRARGTEAFFGQGTRLTVV.

This clonotype was counted many times. The chain combines TRBV10-2 with TRBJ1-4; 7 bases match TRBD1. This CDR3 region has 16 residues. Germline loops: CDR1 WSHSY, CDR2 SAAADI. V lost 3 bases and J lost 9; bases outside the gene matches: 13. The DNA of the CDR3 is TGCGCCAGCAGTGACTATACAGGGGTAGGAGTTAAAAAACTGTTTTTT. This codes for CASSDYTGVGVKKLFF.

This clonotype has a count of ten or more. V is TRBV10-3 and J is TRBJ1-1, with 10 bases that match TRBD1. Germline CDR1 is ENHRY and CDR2 is SYGVKD. This CDR3 has 15 residues. V dropped 5 bases and J dropped 2; count of bases not matched to a gene: 5. The CDR3 coding sequence is TGTGCCATCAGTTCCCCGACAGGGGGCAACACTGAAGCTTTCTTT. Amino acid sequence: CAISSPTGGNTEAFF.

As regards this clonotype: This may come from a read error, since a much larger clone is one base off. Since no conserved phenylalanine or tryptophan closes the CDR3, a read error is the likely cause. The chain joins TRBV3-1 to TRBJ1-2, with TRBD1 matching over 7 bases. The CDR3 runs to 14 residues. J was trimmed by 8 bases and V by 0 bases; bases with no gene match: 6. Germline V gene lookup returns CDR1 LGHDT and CDR2 YNNKEL (reference sequence). The CDR3 coding sequence is TGTGCCAGCAGCCAAGACCCAGGGGGGCGAGGCTACACCTCC. Protein: CASSQDPGGRGYTS.

Only one count was recorded for this clonotype. The chain combines TRBV2 with TRBJ2-3, with D tentatively TRBD2 (5 bases). Germline V gene data show CDR1 as SNHLY and CDR2 as FYNNEI. The V end lost 7 bases, the J end lost 4 bases, and 15 bases lay between the germline ends. This CDR3 comprises 14 residues. CDR3 region: CASKGRSSPDTQYF. CDR3 nucleotides: TGTGCCAGCAAGGGAAGGTCTAGCCCAGATACGCAGTATTTT.

V gene TRBV7-9 combines with J gene TRBJ2-5, with D unresolved. Germline CDR1 and CDR2: SEHNR and FQNEAQ (reference sequence). The CDR3 has 15 amino acids. The V end lost 6 bases, the J end lost 1 base, and 15 bases lay between the germline ends. The CDR3: CASRSRDRLQETQYF. CDR3 coding DNA: TGTGCCAGCAGATCCCGAGATAGACTCCAAGAGACCCAGTACTTC.

This clonotype was seen many times. This chain uses TRBV7-6 with TRBJ2-5; 10 bases agree with TRBD1. Trimming at V came to 5 bases and at J to 5 bases, leaving 8 bases not matched to a gene. The CDR3 loop spans 15 amino acids. Germline CDR1 SGHVS, CDR2 FNYEAQ. CDR3 nucleotide sequence: TGTGCCAGCAGCACACGGACAGGGGGGAGGGAGACCCAGTACTTC. Translated, it gives CASSTRTGGRETQYF.

Details on this clonotype: This may be a read error, as it is one base from a much larger clone. The V and J genes are TRBV6-1 and TRBJ1-4, with TRBD1 as a possible D gene (5 bases). Trimming shortened V by 6 bases and J by 8 bases, and 16 bases separated the two germline ends. Per germline, CDR1 MNHNS and CDR2 SASEGT. This CDR3 region has 14 residues. The CDR3 DNA reads as TGTGCCAGCAGAACCGGGACCCGTGAGGAAAAACTGTTTTTT. The encoded protein is CASRTGTREEKLFF.